Below, 5 T cell receptor beta chains from the same sample are listed, as sequenced in a study of T cells in Graves' hyperthyroidism and ophthalmopathy. The TCR beta CDR3 regions underwent amplification using RNA transcripts as the source. When the TCR CDR3 underwent first-round RT-PCR, the HTBI primer set was used. TCRdb passed the multiplex PCR reads through MiXCR, listing each CDR3 protein once. This table holds about 640,000 distinct CDR3 sequences, 45% found once. Sequences were obtained from peripheral blood or thyroid tissue (not recorded which). The source is an adult man with Graves' disease, either hyperthyroidism or ophthalmopathy (not recorded which).

V gene TRBV2 combines with J gene TRBJ1-1; 8 positions match TRBD1. The V segment lost 3 bases and the J segment 1 base; nucleotides outside the gene matches: 7. CDR1 and CDR2 from the germline V gene are SNHLY and FYNNEI. CDR3 length: 16 amino acids. CDR3: CASSDAGQVANTEAFF. The DNA of the CDR3 is TGTGCCAGCAGTGACGCGGGACAGGTGGCGAACACTGAAGCTTTCTTT.

The CDR3 DNA is TGTGCCAGCAGTGACAGGGGGTTTCAAGAGACCCAGTACTTC. Residues: CASSDRGFQETQYF. This chain joins TRBV7-2 and TRBJ2-5; 9 bases line up with TRBD1. The CDR3 length is 14 residues. CDR1 is SGHTA and CDR2 is FQGNSA in the germline V gene. J lost 2 bases, V lost 6 bases, and 4 bases had no gene match. Complete variable domain (other parts from reference TRBV7-2 and TRBJ2-5): GAGVSQSPSNKVTEKGKDVELRCDPISGHTALYWYRQSLGQGLEFLIYFQGNSAPDKSGLPSDRFSAERTGGSVSTLTIQRTQQEDSAVYLCASSDRGFQETQYFGPGTRLLVL.

This clonotype has just a few counts. The gene calls are TRBV7-8 and TRBJ1-5; maybe TRBD1 (5 bases). This CDR3 contains 15 residues. CDR1 is SGHVS and CDR2 is FQNEAQ in the germline V gene. V lost 2 bases, J lost 7 bases, and 15 bases lay in between. The CDR3 DNA is TGTGCCAGCAGCTTAACAACAGGAGAGTACCAGCCCCAGCATTTT. Amino acid sequence: CASSLTTGEYQPQHF.

The chain links TRBV5-8 to TRBJ1-6; 11 bases are shared with TRBD1. This CDR3 comprises 16 residues. The germline V gene has CDR1 SGHTS and CDR2 YDEGEE. With 7 bases clipped from V and 9 bases from J, the junction kept 12 bases outside the gene matches. The CDR3 DNA reads TGTGCCAGCTCCCTCGCGGGACAGGGGGAAGGTTCACCCCTCCACTTT. As protein: CASSLAGQGEGSPLHF.

The chain is built from TRBV5-1 and TRBJ1-4, with 8 positions matching TRBD1. The CDR3 has 15 residues. Germline V CDR1 and CDR2: SGHRS, YFSETQ. V gave up 9 bases and J gave up 0 bases; unmatched junction bases: 7. The CDR3 here is CATRTGRSTNEKLFF. The CDR3 coding sequence is TGCGCCACCCGGACAGGGAGATCAACTAATGAAAAACTGTTTTTT. The whole variable domain, filled in from reference TRBV5-1 and TRBJ1-4, reads KAGVTQTPRYLIKTRGQQVTLSCSPISGHRSVSWYQQTPGQGLQFLFEYFSETQRNKGNFPGRFSGRQFSNSRSEMNVSTLELGDSALYLCATRTGRSTNEKLFFGSGTQLSVL.